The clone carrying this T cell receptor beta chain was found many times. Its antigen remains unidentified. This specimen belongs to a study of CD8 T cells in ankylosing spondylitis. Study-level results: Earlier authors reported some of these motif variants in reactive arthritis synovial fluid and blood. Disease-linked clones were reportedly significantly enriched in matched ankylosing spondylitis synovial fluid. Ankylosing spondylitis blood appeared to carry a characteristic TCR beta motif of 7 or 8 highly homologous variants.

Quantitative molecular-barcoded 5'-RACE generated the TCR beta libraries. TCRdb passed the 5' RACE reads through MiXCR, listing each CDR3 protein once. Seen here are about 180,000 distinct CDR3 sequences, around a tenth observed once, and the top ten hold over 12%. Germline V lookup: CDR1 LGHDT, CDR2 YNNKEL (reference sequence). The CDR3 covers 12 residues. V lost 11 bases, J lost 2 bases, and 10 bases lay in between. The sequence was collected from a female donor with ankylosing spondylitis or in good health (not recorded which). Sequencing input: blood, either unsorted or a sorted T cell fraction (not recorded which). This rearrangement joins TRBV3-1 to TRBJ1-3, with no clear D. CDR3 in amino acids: CASGDTGNTIYF. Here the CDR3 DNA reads TGTGCCTCCGGAGATACTGGAAACACCATATATTTT.